A selection of T cell receptor beta chains follows, all from one sample in a study of blood T cell repertoires in COVID-19. Profiled with immunoSEQ multiplex PCR; TCRdb holds only in-frame clones, not every one. The sample lists around 190,000 clones, roughly 87% occurring once. The material sequenced was peripheral blood. The source is a woman in her fifties or sixties with COVID-19, enrolled during active disease. The CDR3 runs from the conserved cysteine through the conserved F or W. The D gene is left open where the match is weak. Clone size is not always given. Where it is, it says once, few, many or a class for expanded clones.

TRBJ1-2	TRBV7-9	TRBD1	few	TGTGCCAGCAGCTCCGGGACAGGGGGTATTTCGAGGGGCTACACCTTC	CASSSGTGGISRGYTF
TRBJ2-1	TRBV3-1/TRBV3-2	TRBD1	.	TGTGCCAGCAGTCCGACAGGGCCCTCCTACAATGAGCAGTTCTTC	CASSPTGPSYNEQFF
TRBJ1-2	TRBV18	.	.	TGTGCCAGCTCACCAGCGGCAAACTATGGCTACACCTTC	CASSPAANYGYTF
TRBJ1-3	TRBV11-2	.	.	TGTGCCAGCAGCTTAGCCCCCCAGGTCTCTGGAAACACCATATATTTT	CASSLAPQVSGNTIYF
TRBJ1-6	TRBV18	TRBD1	.	TGTGCCAGCTCACGGGACAGAGTTAATTCACCCCTCCACTTT	CASSRDRVNSPLHF
TRBJ1-2	TRBV6-6	TRBD1	.	TGTGCCAGCAGTTCCCCTGTGGACAGGACTAACTATGGCTACACCTTC	CASSSPVDRTNYGYTF
TRBJ1-1	TRBV6-1	.	.	TGTGCCAGCAGTGACAGCCAACTGAGGGGGGCTTTCTTT	CASSDSQLRGAFF
TRBJ1-1	TRBV28	TRBD1	few	TGTGCCAGCAGGGGGACAGGGAACGCGAACACTGAAGCTTTCTTT	CASRGTGNANTEAFF
TRBJ2-1	TRBV3-1/TRBV3-2	TRBD2	few	TGTGCCAGCAGCCAAGAGATCGGGAGGGCCGCCTACAATGAGCAGTTCTTC	CASSQEIGRAAYNEQFF
TRBJ1-5	TRBV6-6	.	once	TGTGCCAGCAGTTACACCGGGGATCCTAATCAGCCCCAGCATTTT	CASSYTGDPNQPQHF
TRBJ2-7	TRBV18	TRBD2	.	TGTGCCAGCTCGCTTGCTAGCGGGACCTACGAGCAGTACTTC	CASSLASGTYEQYF
TRBJ1-3	TRBV6-2/TRBV6-3	.	.	TGTGCCAGCAGTACCCGACCGACAGAACCCTCTGGAAACACCATATATTTT	CASSTRPTEPSGNTIYF
TRBJ2-1	TRBV18	TRBD2	.	TGTGCCAGCTCACCACGCCTAGCGGGAACTGGCTCCTACAATGAGCAGTTCTTC	CASSPRLAGTGSYNEQFF
TRBJ2-2	TRBV5-6	.	many	TGTGCCAGCAGCGTTTTCCTCAGTGGCCCGAACACCGGGGAGCTGTTTTTT	CASSVFLSGPNTGELFF
TRBJ2-7	TRBV21-1	.	.	TGTGCCAGCAGCAAAGACGGGACTAGCGGGGCCTGGGGCTCCTACGAGCAGTACTTC	CASSKDGTSGAWGSYEQYF
TRBJ2-1	TRBV7-9	.	.	TGTGCCAGCAGCTTTGGACTTCGGAATGAGCAGTTCTTC	CASSFGLRNEQFF
TRBJ1-4	TRBV18	TRBD1	.	TGTGCCAGCTCACCAGGGACAGTCCTTAATGAAAAACTGTTTTTT	CASSPGTVLNEKLFF
TRBJ2-2	TRBV5-1	.	.	TGCGCCAGCAGCTTGGCCGTGGACAGTGGGCCCGGGGAGCTGTTTTTT	CASSLAVDSGPGELFF
TRBJ2-6	TRBV3-1/TRBV3-2	TRBD1	.	TGTGCCAGCAAAGGACAGGGGGCTTCTGGGGCCAACGTCCTGACTTTC	CASKGQGASGANVLTF
TRBJ2-1	TRBV28	TRBD2	.	TGTGCCAGCAGTTCAACCGGGACTAGCGGGAGTATCAATGAGCAGTTCTTC	CASSSTGTSGSINEQFF
TRBJ2-3	TRBV7-3	TRBD1	.	TGTGCCAGCCAAGAAGGACAGGGGGCGGGAGATACGCAGTATTTT	CASQEGQGAGDTQYF
TRBJ2-1	TRBV7-3	.	.	TGTGCCAGCAGCTTAACGACGGACACTGAGCAGTTCTTC	CASSLTTDTEQFF
TRBJ1-1	TRBV5-1	TRBD1	.	TGCGCCAGCAGCGGGACAGAGAACACTGAAGCTTTCTTT	CASSGTENTEAFF
TRBJ1-5	TRBV27	TRBD1	few	TGTGCCAGCAGTATGACAGGGGATAGCAATCAGCCCCAGCATTTT	CASSMTGDSNQPQHF
TRBJ2-1	TRBV7-3	TRBD1	few	TGTGCCAGCAGCTTAAAGCAGGGGGTAGGATACAATGAGCAGTTCTTC	CASSLKQGVGYNEQFF
TRBJ2-3	TRBV19	TRBD1	.	TGTGCCAGTAGTATTGGTTCTGGACAGGGAGAGGATACGCAGTATTTT	CASSIGSGQGEDTQYF
TRBJ2-1	TRBV6-5	.	.	TGTGCCAGCCGACACTACAATGAGCAGTTCTTC	CASRHYNEQFF
TRBJ1-6	TRBV27	TRBD1	few	TGTGCCAGCGGACCACAGGGGCGATCACCCCTCCACTTT	CASGPQGRSPLHF
TRBJ1-3	TRBV5-4	.	.	TGTGCCAGCAGCTTTGGCGGATTCTCTGGAAACACCATATATTTT	CASSFGGFSGNTIYF
TRBJ1-1	TRBV6-6	.	.	TGTGCCAGCAGTTACTCGAGTCGGGGGAGGAACACTGAAGCTTTCTTT	CASSYSSRGRNTEAFF
TRBJ2-3	TRBV2	TRBD2	.	TGTGCCAGCACCCGAGGAGCGGGGGTAACAGATACGCAGTATTTT	CASTRGAGVTDTQYF
TRBJ2-1	TRBV19	TRBD1	.	TGTGCCAGTAGTATGTCGGGACAGGGGGCTTATGAGCAGTTCTTC	CASSMSGQGAYEQFF
TRBJ1-1	TRBV13	TRBD1	.	TGTGCCAGCCGCTGGAAAGGGGGCCTGAACACTGAAGCTTTCTTT	CASRWKGGLNTEAFF
TRBJ1-2	TRBV15	TRBD1	.	TGTGCCACCAGCACCTCGGGACAGGGAGCCAACTATGGCTACACCTTC	CATSTSGQGANYGYTF
TRBJ2-7	TRBV9	.	.	TGTGCCAGCAGCGCCGCCTCGCAGGGCTACGAGCAGTACTTC	CASSAASQGYEQYF
TRBJ2-3	TRBV27	.	.	TGTGCCAGCAGTCAGGCCACAGATACGCAGTATTTT	CASSQATDTQYF
TRBJ2-1	TRBV7-2	TRBD2	.	TGTGCCAGCAGCAAGACTAGCGGGTGGGGGAGTGAGCAGTTCTTC	CASSKTSGWGSEQFF
TRBJ2-7	TRBV9	.	.	TGTGCCAGCAGCCGAGGCCCTGTGGGCGGGGGCGGAAGGAGCTCCTACGAGCAGTACTTC	CASSRGPVGGGGRSSYEQYF
TRBJ2-1	TRBV27	.	.	TGTGCCAGCAGTTCATCTCAAGACTATCACTCCTACAATGAGCAGTTCTTC	CASSSSQDYHSYNEQFF
TRBJ1-1	TRBV19	.	.	TGTGCCAGTAGTACCACCCCCGCCGGGAACACTGAAGCTTTCTTT	CASSTTPAGNTEAFF
TRBJ1-1	TRBV5-1	.	.	TGCGCCAGCAGGACCAGACAGGAGAACACTGAAGCTTTCTTT	CASRTRQENTEAFF
TRBJ2-3	TRBV7-9	.	.	TGTGCCAGCAGCATTCAAGATACGCAGTATTTT	CASSIQDTQYF
TRBJ1-6	TRBV4-1	.	.	TGCGCCAGCAGCCAAGGGGGAAAACAGGGTGACAATTCACCCCTCCACTTT	CASSQGGKQGDNSPLHF
TRBJ2-1	TRBV6-4	TRBD1	few	TGTGCCAGCAGTGACTCTTTTAGGGACAGGGGAAACAATGAGCAGTTCTTC	CASSDSFRDRGNNEQFF
TRBJ1-2	TRBV7-2	.	.	TGTGCCAGCAGCTTAGCCGGGGATAACTATGGCTACACCTTC	CASSLAGDNYGYTF
TRBJ2-3	TRBV12-3/TRBV12-4	.	.	TGTGCCAGCAGGGCAGGGGGGTATACGCAGTATTTT	CASRAGGYTQYF
TRBJ2-3	TRBV5-1	.	.	TGCGCCAGCAGCCAGGGGGGCGATACGCAGTATTTT	CASSQGGDTQYF